This T cell receptor (beta chain) was identified in a study of response to subunit inactivated influenza vaccine. Trimming removed 0 bases at V and 2 bases at J, with 5 bases between. Germline CDR1 reads SGHRS; CDR2 reads YFSETQ. This CDR3 is 14 amino acids long. This clonotype was seen repeatedly, ten times or more. TCRdb fed the RT-PCR reads into MiXCR, producing one record per CDR3 protein. The repertoire consists of roughly 620,000 distinct CDR3 sequences, with roughly 12% occurring once and the leading ten covering roughly 9.6%. The sample also formed part of further work on T cells expressing NK-cell markers. From that study: UMIs accompanied the 5'RACE template switching by which TCR beta cDNA was made. Sorted CD3+CD56+NKG2C+, CD3+CD56+NKG2C- and CD3+CD56-NKG2C+ T cells provided the TCR beta repertoires. In more than 5 donors, dominant CD3+CD56+NKG2C+ clonotypes ranked among the top 10 CD8+ clonotypes.

This material consisted of PBMCs from blood, taken on the day of vaccination. The source is a man between 50 and 59 years old who received an inactivated influenza vaccine. The chain combines TRBV5-1 with TRBJ2-2; the D is unclear. CDR3 sequence: CASSLDPNTGELFF. DNA of the CDR3: TGCGCCAGCAGCTTGGACCCCAACACCGGGGAGCTGTTTTTT.